Below, 18 T cell receptor beta chains from the same sample are listed, as sequenced in a study of CD8 T cells in ankylosing spondylitis. Their antigens are not known. From the 5' RACE reads, TCRdb called clonotypes with MiXCR, one entry per CDR3 protein. The table records 650,000 to 800,000 distinct CDR3 sequences, 19% of them present only once. Study-wide findings and caveats: A TCR beta motif made of about eight highly homologous variants seemed typical of ankylosing spondylitis blood.

The material sequenced was blood, either unsorted or a sorted T cell fraction (not recorded which). These receptors were taken from a male donor with ankylosing spondylitis.

This clonotype showed up just a few times. The rearrangement joins TRBV7-2 to TRBJ2-4; TRBD2 might be the D (5 bases). Germline V gene sequence: CDR1 SGHTA, CDR2 FQGNSA. The CDR3 covers 15 residues. V was clipped by 5 bases and J by 7 bases, with 18 bases between them. CDR3 amino acids: CASSPRYLAGNIQYF. The CDR3, as DNA: TGTGCCAGCAGCCCCCGGTACCTAGCCGGGAACATTCAGTACTTC.

This chain links TRBV9 with TRBJ2-1; 9 bases match TRBD2. Germline CDR1 is SGDLS and CDR2 is YYNGEE. J gave up 4 bases and V 3 bases, and 14 bases lay outside the gene matches. The CDR3 length is 18 residues. CDR3 sequence reads: CASSGGAGGRSIYNEQFF. The DNA of the CDR3 is TGTGCCAGCAGCGGGGGTGCGGGAGGGAGGTCCATTTACAATGAGCAGTTCTTC.

This clonotype was observed many times. The J gene is TRBJ1-1, the V gene TRBV10-3, with 7 positions matching TRBD1. Germline V gene data show CDR1 as ENHRY and CDR2 as SYGVKD. Losses at the gene ends were 10 bases for V and 0 bases for J; bases not matched to a gene: 8. The CDR3 length is 14 residues. The CDR3 coding sequence is TGTGCCACCTCTAGGGACAGTCTGAACACTGAAGCTTTCTTT. Its protein product is CATSRDSLNTEAFF.

V usage is TRBV30 and J usage is TRBJ1-1; D not certain. Trimming removed 1 base from V and 9 bases from J, with 18 bases in between. Germline CDR1 GTSNPN, CDR2 SVGIG (reference sequence). The CDR3 totals 14 residues. CDR3 protein: CAWSAPRREGKAFF. CDR3 in DNA: TGTGCCTGGAGTGCCCCAAGGCGGGAGGGTAAAGCTTTCTTT.

This clonotype was detected only a few times. The chain joins TRBV12-3 or TRBV12-4 to TRBJ1-3, with D unresolved. The CDR3 sequence is 14 residues long. The V gene lost 3 bases and the J gene lost 4 bases, with 10 bases spanning the gap. CDR3 sequence: CASSFQVTGNTIYF. The DNA for the CDR3 is TGTGCCAGCAGTTTCCAGGTAACCGGAAACACCATATATTTT.

This clonotype has only a few counts. The gene calls are TRBV4-3 and TRBJ2-1; D not certain. The CDR3 covers 13 residues. V dropped 0 bases and J dropped 8 bases, with 8 bases sitting between them. CDR1 is LGHNA and CDR2 is YSLEER in the germline V gene. CDR3 sequence: CASSQDPSHEQFF. In nucleotides, the CDR3 is TGCGCCAGCAGCCAAGATCCAAGTCATGAGCAGTTCTTC.

V gene TRBV27 combines with J gene TRBJ2-3; no firm D call. V lost 11 bases and J lost 6, with 15 bases in between. CDR3 length equals 12 residues. Germline CDR1 reads MNHEY; CDR2 reads SMNVEV (reference sequence). The CDR3 coding sequence is TGTGCCTTCGAAAAAAAGGCGGATACGCAGTATTTT. As protein: CAFEKKADTQYF.

Concerning this clonotype itself: This clone may be a read error of a much larger clone one base away. Here the CDR3 reads CASCLHRAGANVLTF. The CDR3 DNA reads as TGTGCCAGCTGCCTCCACAGGGCTGGGGCCAACGTCCTGACTTTC. V usage is TRBV3-1 and J usage is TRBJ2-6, with D perhaps matching TRBD1 (6 bases). The CDR3 covers 15 residues. V dropped 8 bases and J dropped 2 bases, with 13 bases sitting between them. Germline loops: CDR1 LGHDT, CDR2 YNNKEL (reference sequence).

V is TRBV7-8 and J is TRBJ2-3; the match to TRBD2 covers 10 bases. This CDR3 has 17 amino acids. The ends lost 3 bases at V and 5 bases at J; junction bases unmatched: 11. The germline V gene has CDR1 SGHVS and CDR2 FQNEAQ. The CDR3 DNA follows: TGTGCCAGCAGCTTGTTAGCGGGAGGAAAGGGATTAGATACGCAGTATTTT. Translating gives CASSLLAGGKGLDTQYF.

This chain links TRBV15 with TRBJ1-2, with 8 bases aligning to TRBD1. Germline V lookup: CDR1 LNHNV, CDR2 YYDKDF (reference sequence). The V segment lost 3 bases and the J segment 8 bases; nucleotides outside the gene matches: 5. The CDR3 consists of 13 residues. CDR3 loop: CATSRDRDGGYTF. CDR3 bases: TGTGCCACCAGCAGGGACAGGGATGGCGGCTACACCTTC. The full variable domain, completed using reference TRBV15 and TRBJ1-2, is DAMVIQNPRYQVTQFGKPVTLSCSQTLNHNVMYWYQQKSSQAPKLLFHYYDKDFNNEADTPDNFQSRRPNTSFCFLDIRSPGLGDTAMYLCATSRDRDGGYTFGSGTRLTVV.

The chain uses TRBV7-9 and TRBJ2-7, with TRBD1 as a possible D gene (6 bases). From germline, CDR1 is SEHNR and CDR2 FQNEAQ (reference sequence). The CDR3 loop spans 15 amino acids. V lost 1 base and J lost 3, with 13 bases in between. The CDR3 loop reads CASSLGLGAGYEQYF. CDR3 nucleotides: TGTGCCAGCAGCTTAGGTTTGGGGGCCGGCTACGAGCAGTACTTC.

The chain carries TRBV2 and TRBJ1-6; 7 bases are a match to TRBD1. V lost 3 bases, J lost 10 bases, and 12 bases stayed unmatched. This CDR3 region has 16 residues. Looked up from germline, CDR1 is SNHLY and CDR2 is FYNNEI. This CDR3 is CASSEGRGGSNSPLHF. The CDR3 DNA is TGTGCCAGCAGTGAGGGGAGAGGGGGCAGTAACTCACCCCTCCACTTT.

V and J are TRBV12-3 or TRBV12-4 and TRBJ1-1; D remains unclear. The ends were cut back, 6 bases at V and 5 bases at J, with 16 bases in the middle. This CDR3 region has 14 residues. CDR3 nucleotides: TGTGCCAGCAGCCGAGAGACCAGTACGACTGAAGCTTTCTTT. Its translation: CASSRETSTTEAFF.

A few counts support this clonotype. The chain recombines TRBV5-1 with TRBJ1-2, with D maybe TRBD1 (5 bases). The CDR3 extends over 14 amino acids. V was pared by 3 bases and J by 4 bases, with 13 bases between. Germline loops: CDR1 SGHRS, CDR2 YFSETQ. The CDR3 nucleotides read TGCGCCAGCAGCTGGGACGAGGGTGGCTATGGCTACACCTTC. Protein product: CASSWDEGGYGYTF. The full variable domain, in which reference TRBV5-1 and TRBJ1-2 provide the parts outside the CDR3, is KAGVTQTPRYLIKTRGQQVTLSCSPISGHRSVSWYQQTPGQGLQFLFEYFSETQRNKGNFPGRFSGRQFSNSRSEMNVSTLELGDSALYLCASSWDEGGYGYTFGSGTRLTVV.

There are a few counts of this clonotype. The V gene is TRBV5-1, the J gene TRBJ2-7, with D perhaps being TRBD1 or TRBD2 (6 bases each). The CDR3 is 14 residues long. The V end lost 4 bases, the J end lost 2 bases, and 13 bases lay between the germline ends. Germline CDR1 reads SGHRS; CDR2 reads YFSETQ. The CDR3 loop reads CASSPDGGTYEQYF. CDR3 DNA sequence: TGCGCCAGCAGCCCGGACGGGGGCACCTACGAGCAGTACTTC.

The chain is built from TRBV7-2 and TRBJ2-3; D is perhaps TRBD2 (5 bases). The V and J ends lost 10 bases and 6 bases respectively, with 17 bases between them. The CDR3 runs to 13 residues. In germline, CDR1 is SGHTA, CDR2 FQGNSA. For the CDR3, the DNA is TGTGCCACCTCCCAGTGGACGGGGGATACGCAGTATTTT. Amino acid sequence: CATSQWTGDTQYF.

V gene TRBV4-3 combines with J gene TRBJ2-6; no firm D call. The CDR3 is 15 residues long. V was cut by 0 bases and J by 2 bases, with 5 bases left in between. Germline V lookup: CDR1 LGHNA, CDR2 YSLEER. In nucleotides, the CDR3 is TGCGCCAGCAGCCAAGACTTAACTGGGGCCAACGTCCTGACTTTC. Its translation: CASSQDLTGANVLTF.

V is TRBV7-9 and J is TRBJ2-3; tentatively, D is TRBD1 (5 bases). The CDR3 runs 13 residues. The V end lost 3 bases, the J end lost 6 bases, and 10 bases lay between the germline ends. Germline lookup yields CDR1 SEHNR and CDR2 FQNEAQ (reference sequence). CDR3 sequence reads: CASSFVGRDTQYF. CDR3 bases: TGTGCCAGCAGCTTCGTGGGGCGTGATACGCAGTATTTT.